Following are 29 T cell receptor beta chains from one sample sequenced in a study of cytomegalovirus exposure and HLA in healthy donors. PCR used 60 Vbeta primers and 13 Jbeta primers. Generated by immunoSEQ multiplex PCR, the TCRdb table keeps only in-frame clones and is missing some. Of about 200,000 clones listed, around 80% are singletons. Sequenced input: PBMCs. Source of these receptors: a young man in good health and CMV-seronegative.

The CDR3 sequence: CASSPTDYTEAFF. CDR3 coding DNA: TGTGCCAGCAGTCCGACAGATTACACTGAAGCTTTCTTT. The rearrangement joins TRBV28 to TRBJ1-1; tentatively, D is TRBD1 (5 bases). The V gene lost 5 bases and the J gene lost 3 bases, with 10 bases spanning the gap. CDR3 length: 13 amino acids. Germline V gene data show CDR1 as MDHEN and CDR2 as SYDVKM. The full variable domain, its missing parts supplied by reference TRBV28 and TRBJ1-1, is DVKVTQSSRYLVKRTGEKVFLECVQDMDHENMFWYRQDPGLGLRLIYFSYDVKMKEKGDIPEGYSVSREKKERFSLILESASTNQTSMYLCASSPTDYTEAFFGQGTRLTVV.

The CDR3 spells CASSLRRVGSEAFF. The CDR3 DNA sequence: TGCGCCAGCAGCTTACGCCGGGTAGGGAGTGAAGCTTTCTTT. The chain carries TRBV5-1 and TRBJ1-1; no clear D gene. The CDR3 has 14 amino acids. Germline V gene sequence: CDR1 SGHRS, CDR2 YFSETQ. V was clipped by 2 bases and J by 7 bases, with 15 bases between them. Combining the CDR3 with reference TRBV5-1 and TRBJ1-1 gives the whole variable domain KAGVTQTPRYLIKTRGQQVTLSCSPISGHRSVSWYQQTPGQGLQFLFEYFSETQRNKGNFPGRFSGRQFSNSRSEMNVSTLELGDSALYLCASSLRRVGSEAFFGQGTRLTVV.

The CDR3 DNA is TGTGCCAGCAGCCAAGATCAGGTTGGGGGCTACACCTTC. It translates to CASSQDQVGGYTF. The chain joins TRBV4-2 to TRBJ1-2; D unresolved. The germline V and J ends were trimmed by 0 bases and 8 bases, with 10 bases remaining between them. The CDR3 extends over 13 amino acids. Germline lookup yields CDR1 LGHNA and CDR2 YNFKEQ.

This rearrangement joins TRBV28 to TRBJ1-3; perhaps TRBD1 as D (6 bases). CDR1 MDHEN and CDR2 SYDVKM come from the germline V gene. The CDR3 extends over 16 amino acids. Trimming cost V 1 base and J 0 bases, with 10 bases left between them. The CDR3 sequence: CASSLLQGSSGNTIYF. The CDR3 coding sequence is TGTGCCAGCAGTTTATTACAGGGAAGCTCTGGAAACACCATATATTTT.

The CDR3 sequence: CASSYGPDRRGDGYTF. The CDR3 bases are TGTGCCAGCAGTTACGGGCCGGACAGGAGGGGCGATGGCTACACCTTC. This sequence joins TRBV6-6 and TRBJ1-2, with TRBD1 identical over 7 bases. Germline V gene data show CDR1 as MNHNY and CDR2 as SVGAGI (reference sequence). The CDR3 has 16 residues. Trimming took 2 bases from V and 6 from J; bases not matched to a gene: 12.

The rearrangement uses TRBV7-6 and TRBJ2-7, with 7 nucleotides matching TRBD2. The V gene's germline CDR1 is SGHVS and CDR2 FNYEAQ. The CDR3 totals 15 residues. V trimming: 0 bases; J trimming: 3 bases; junction bases outside the gene matches: 5. CDR3 nucleotides: TGTGCCAGCAGCTTAGCGGGCGGGACTAACTACGAGCAGTACTTC. Its protein product is CASSLAGGTNYEQYF. Filled out from reference TRBV7-6 and TRBJ2-7, the complete variable domain reads GAGVSQSPRYKVTKRGQDVALRCDPISGHVSLYWYRQALGQGPEFLTYFNYEAQQDKSGLPNDRFSAERPEGSISTLTIQRTEQRDSAMYRCASSLAGGTNYEQYFGPGTRLTVT.

The V gene is TRBV6-4, the J gene TRBJ2-7; 11 nucleotides line up with TRBD2. The CDR3 spans 15 residues. Germline V lookup: CDR1 MRHNA, CDR2 SNTAGT. V lost 5 bases and J lost 3; bases outside the gene matches: 6. In nucleotides, the CDR3 is TGTGCCAGCAGTCGGTTAGCGGGGGGGCTCTACGAGCAGTACTTC. It is translated as CASSRLAGGLYEQYF.

The genes are TRBV5-5 and TRBJ2-3; D is undetermined. The V gene's germline CDR1 is SGHKS and CDR2 YYEKEE (reference sequence). Trimming took off 4 bases at V and 0 bases at J, with 9 bases between the two ends. The CDR3 extends over 14 amino acids. CDR3 protein: CASSRTLSTDTQYF. CDR3 nucleotide sequence: TGTGCCAGCAGCCGTACGCTAAGCACAGATACGCAGTATTTT. The full variable domain, completed using reference TRBV5-5 and TRBJ2-3, is DAGVTQSPTHLIKTRGQQVTLRCSPISGHKSVSWYQQVLGQGPQFIFQYYEKEERGRGNFPDRFSARQFPNYSSELNVNALLLGDSALYLCASSRTLSTDTQYFGPGTRLTVL.

The V and J genes are TRBV9 and TRBJ1-3, with D tentatively TRBD1 (5 bases). Trimming took 3 bases from V and 4 from J, leaving 14 bases between them. CDR1 SGDLS and CDR2 YYNGEE come from the germline V gene. The CDR3 has 15 residues. The CDR3 sequence is CASSAGGATGNTIYF. For the CDR3, the DNA is TGTGCCAGCAGCGCGGGAGGGGCTACGGGAAACACCATATATTTT.

On this clone itself: The CDR3 carries no conserved terminal phenylalanine or tryptophan, so it likely arises from a read error. No DNA is shown, since the ends of the CDR3 on it are uncertain; the CDR3 is the one TCRdb lists. The J gene is TRBJ2-3, the V gene TRBV11-1; the table assigns TRBD2, which was not confirmed against the DNA. Inclusive of both ends, the CDR3 amounts to 8 amino acids. CDR1 and CDR2 from the germline V gene are SGHAT and FQDESV (reference sequence). CDR3 amino acids: CAPGGPPR.

The chain couples TRBV9 to TRBJ1-4, with 8 positions matching TRBD1. The CDR3 length is 17 residues. Germline-derived CDR1 and CDR2 are SGDLS and YYNGEE. V gave up 3 bases and J gave up 0 bases; unmatched junction bases: 7. DNA of the CDR3: TGTGCCAGCAGCGCAGGACAGGGAGTTGCAACTAATGAAAAACTGTTTTTT. Its protein is CASSAGQGVATNEKLFF.

V is TRBV11-3 and J is TRBJ2-1, with D maybe TRBD1 (7 bases). Trimming took off 5 bases at V and 1 base at J, with 12 bases between the two ends. Germline V CDR1 and CDR2: SGHNT, YENEEA. CDR3 length: 15 amino acids. The CDR3 sequence is CASSAGQNSYNEQFF. CDR3 nucleotide sequence: TGTGCCAGCAGCGCGGGACAGAATTCCTACAATGAGCAGTTCTTC.

The chain recombines TRBV15 with TRBJ1-1, with 7 bases fitting TRBD1. CDR3 length: 14 amino acids. With 3 bases clipped from V and 8 bases from J, the junction kept 9 bases outside the gene matches. Germline CDR1 is LNHNV and CDR2 is YYDKDF (reference sequence). In DNA form, the CDR3 reads TGTGCCACCAGCAGGAGTGCCGGGACAGCCGAAGCTTTCTTT. It specifies CATSRSAGTAEAFF.

The rearrangement links TRBV6-5 to TRBJ1-5, with D unresolved. V dropped 0 bases and J dropped 5 bases, with 11 bases sitting between them. The CDR3 is 15 residues long. Germline loops: CDR1 MNHEY, CDR2 SVGAGI. The CDR3 loop reads CASSYSGRIDQPQHF. CDR3 coding DNA: TGTGCCAGCAGTTACTCCGGCAGGATCGATCAGCCCCAGCATTTT.

In its sample, this clone was seen a few times. A junction boundary mismatches the germline segment, possibly from a read error. V usage is TRBV9 and J usage is TRBJ2-2; no firm D call. The CDR3 extends over 14 amino acids. Germline V gives CDR1 SGDLS, CDR2 YYNGEE. CDR3 amino acids: CASSVASHTGELFF. The CDR3 nucleotides read TGTGCCAGCAGCGTAGCTAGTCACACGGGGGAGCTGTTTTTT. The complete variable domain, with remaining parts taken from reference TRBV9 and TRBJ2-2, reads DSGVTQTPKHLITATGQRVTLRCSPRSGDLSVYWYQQSLDQGLQFLIQYYNGEERAKGNILERFSAQQFPDLHSELNLSSLELGDSALYFCASSVASHTGELFFGEGSRLTVL.

The rearrangement links TRBV11-2 to TRBJ2-7; no reliable D call. CDR1 SGHAT and CDR2 FQNNGV come from the germline V gene. The CDR3 covers 11 residues. V was shortened by 5 bases and J by 3 bases, with 5 bases between the two germline ends. CDR3: CASSVSYEQYF. CDR3 nucleotides: TGTGCCAGCAGCGTGAGCTACGAGCAGTACTTC.

This chain joins TRBV4-3 and TRBJ2-7; the match to TRBD2 covers 8 bases. Germline trimming cut 1 base from V and 2 bases from J; bases unmatched to any gene: 4. Germline CDR1 LGHNA, CDR2 YSLEER. CDR3 length: 15 amino acids. The chain's CDR3 is CASSQARGGPYEQYF. CDR3 nucleotides: TGCGCCAGCAGCCAAGCTCGGGGGGGCCCCTACGAGCAGTACTTC.

The chain has TRBV11-2 and TRBJ2-2; TRBD2 matches 10 bases. From germline, CDR1 is SGHAT and CDR2 FQNNGV. This CDR3 region has 17 residues. The junction had 9 bases not matched to a gene; V was cut back by 5 bases and J by 3 bases. CDR3 region: CASSRLRLAGDTGELFF. DNA of the CDR3: TGTGCCAGCAGCCGCCTTCGACTAGCGGGTGACACCGGGGAGCTGTTTTTT.

The rearrangement uses TRBV7-9 and TRBJ2-5; 11 bases are a match to TRBD2. The ends lost 5 bases at V and 4 bases at J; junction bases unmatched: 3. The CDR3 length is 14 residues. CDR1 is SEHNR, CDR2 FQNEAQ, per germline (reference sequence). The CDR3 here is CASSPSGGRETQYF. CDR3 DNA: TGTGCCAGCAGCCCTAGCGGGGGGCGAGAGACCCAGTACTTC.

The chain employs TRBV5-4 and TRBJ1-4; weak D call: TRBD1 (6 bases). V lost 1 base, J lost 7 bases, and 17 bases lay in between. The germline CDR1 and CDR2 sequences are SGHNT and YYREEE (reference sequence). The CDR3 contains 16 residues. The CDR3 region has the DNA TGTGCCAGCAGCTTGAGAGGTACAGGGAAAACTGAAAAACTGTTTTTT. It encodes CASSLRGTGKTEKLFF.

The chain combines TRBV6-5 with TRBJ1-1; D is uncertain. Between the trimmed V and J ends, which lost 2 bases and 5 bases, there was a span of 6 bases. CDR1 MNHEY and CDR2 SVGAGI come from the germline V gene. The CDR3 is 12 amino acids. The CDR3 loop reads CASSYGGTEAFF. CDR3 nucleotides: TGTGCCAGCAGTTACGGAGGGACTGAAGCTTTCTTT.

V is TRBV6-1 and J is TRBJ1-1; D gene ambiguous. The germline V gene has CDR1 MNHNS and CDR2 SASEGT. Trimming removed 10 bases from V and 4 bases from J, with 19 bases in between. The CDR3 sequence is 14 residues long. The CDR3 here is CATHREGVGTEAFF. CDR3 DNA sequence: TGTGCCACCCACCGGGAAGGTGTAGGCACTGAAGCTTTCTTT.

The gene calls are TRBV18 and TRBJ2-5, with 13 bases identical to TRBD2. V was clipped by 4 bases and J by 1 base; unmatched bases: 3. This CDR3 region has 16 residues. Germline V gives CDR1 KGHSH, CDR2 LQKENI. CDR3 residues: CASSLGLAGSQETQYF. The CDR3 region has the DNA TGTGCCAGCTCACTGGGACTAGCGGGGTCCCAAGAGACCCAGTACTTC.

The rearrangement joins TRBV2 to TRBJ2-7, with 9 bases identical to TRBD1. CDR1 is SNHLY and CDR2 is FYNNEI in the germline V gene. V lost 7 bases and J lost 2; bases outside the gene matches: 15. CDR3 size: 17 residues. The CDR3 bases are TGTGCCAGCATTCCTCGGAGGGACAGGGCGAGGGCCTACGAGCAGTACTTC. Its translation is CASIPRRDRARAYEQYF. Filled out from reference TRBV2 and TRBJ2-7, the complete variable domain reads EPEVTQTPSHQVTQMGQEVILRCVPISNHLYFYWYRQILGQKVEFLVSFYNNEISEKSEIFDDQFSVERPDGSNFTLKIRSTKLEDSAMYFCASIPRRDRARAYEQYFGPGTRLTVT.

The chain has TRBV29-1 and TRBJ1-2; maybe TRBD1 (5 bases). The V and J ends lost 4 bases and 7 bases respectively, with 19 bases between them. Germline CDR1 reads SQVTM; CDR2 reads ANQGSEA. CDR3 size: 14 residues. This CDR3 reads CSVVSVGGGFGYTF. The DNA for the CDR3 is TGCAGCGTTGTGAGCGTCGGGGGAGGGTTTGGCTACACCTTC.

This chain connects TRBV19 to TRBJ2-7, with D possibly TRBD2 on 7 matching bases. The V end was cut by 3 bases, the J end by 0 bases, with 9 bases between. The CDR3 has 14 residues. CDR1 is LNHDA, CDR2 SQIVND, per germline (reference sequence). The CDR3 nucleotides are TGTGCCAGTAGTATCGGGGGGCACTCCTACGAGCAGTACTTC. Its translation: CASSIGGHSYEQYF.

The chain links TRBV9 to TRBJ2-4; 8 positions agree with TRBD1. CDR1 is SGDLS and CDR2 is YYNGEE in the germline V gene. This CDR3 is 15 amino acids long. After removal of 0 bases from V and 3 bases from J, the junction contained 2 bases not matched to a gene. The CDR3 coding sequence is TGTGCCAGCAGCGTAGAGGGACAGGTCAAAAACATTCAGTACTTC. Translated, it gives CASSVEGQVKNIQYF.

The CDR3 region has the DNA TGTGCCAGCAGTTTCGGGACAACCTACGAGCAGTACTTC. It translates to CASSFGTTYEQYF. The chain couples TRBV27 to TRBJ2-7; D is possibly TRBD1 (6 bases). CDR1 is MNHEY, CDR2 SMNVEV, per germline (reference sequence). Between the trimmed V and J ends, which lost 3 bases and 2 bases, there was a span of 8 bases. The CDR3 is 13 residues long.

This rearrangement joins TRBV25-1 to TRBJ2-7; no reliable D call. This CDR3 has 14 amino acids. Germline-derived CDR1 and CDR2 are MGHDK and SYGVNS. The germline V and J ends were trimmed by 2 bases and 2 bases, with 10 bases remaining between them. In nucleotides, the CDR3 is TGTGCCAGCAGTGAACGGCGGCATCCCTACGAGCAGTACTTC. This translates into CASSERRHPYEQYF.